Below, one TCR beta chain is given with its context. Its target is unknown. V was cut by 6 bases and J by 8 bases, with 7 bases left in between. This CDR3 has 11 amino acids. Per the germline V gene, CDR1 is SGHTA and CDR2 is FQGTGA. Tumor samples were taken before definitive surgery or chemotherapy. The data were taken from a study of high-grade serous ovarian cancer treatment subgroups. TCRdb keeps only in-frame clones here, not all; method: immunoSEQ multiplex PCR. The sample has 7,500 to 8,500 clones, approximately 72% seen once. Study-wide findings and caveats: TCR relatedness rose with neoantigen level and trended with mutation load. These tumor repertoires lack spatial information from bulk sequencing. Repertoire similarity ranged about 0.1 to 0.85 between tumors of one patient.

The genes are TRBV7-3 and TRBJ2-2; D call uncertain. The sequence derives from a human donor with high-grade serous ovarian cancer. The sample consisted of tumor tissue. CDR3 sequence (DNA): TGTGCCAGCAGTCCCGGGGGGGAGCTGTTTTTT. It translates to CASSPGGELFF.